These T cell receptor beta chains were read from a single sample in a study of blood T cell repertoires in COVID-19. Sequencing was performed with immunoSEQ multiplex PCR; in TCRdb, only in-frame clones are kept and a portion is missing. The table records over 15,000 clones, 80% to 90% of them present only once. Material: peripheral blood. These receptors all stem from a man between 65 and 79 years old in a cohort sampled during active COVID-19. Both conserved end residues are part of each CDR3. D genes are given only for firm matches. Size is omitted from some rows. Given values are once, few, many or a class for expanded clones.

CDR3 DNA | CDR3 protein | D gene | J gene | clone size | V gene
TGTGCCAGCAGGGAAGGTGTCCTTAACTATGGCTACACCTTC | CASREGVLNYGYTF | - | TRBJ1-2 | - | TRBV2
TGCGCCAGCAGCCAAGATGTAACGACAGGGGACACCGGGGAGCTGTTTTTT | CASSQDVTTGDTGELFF | TRBD1 | TRBJ2-2 | - | TRBV4-1
TGTGCCAGCAGCTTAGTTGTGGGAGGGGGAGGGGGCTACACCTTC | CASSLVVGGGGGYTF | - | TRBJ1-2 | - | TRBV7-2
TGCAGCGGGGGGACAGGGAGGAACACCGGGGAGCTGTTTTTT | CSGGTGRNTGELFF | TRBD1 | TRBJ2-2 | - | TRBV29-1
TGCGCCAGCAGCCCGGGAGATAAAAACATTCAGTACTTC | CASSPGDKNIQYF | - | TRBJ2-4 | - | TRBV5-1
TGTGCCAGCATCGGACAGGGGTACACTGAAGCTTTCTTT | CASIGQGYTEAFF | TRBD1 | TRBJ1-1 | once | TRBV6-6
TGTGCCAGCAGCCTCTCGACAGGTCAAGCTTTCTTT | CASSLSTGQAFF | - | TRBJ1-1 | - | TRBV7-9
TGTGCCAGTAGTACCAGGAACACTGAAGCTTTCTTT | CASSTRNTEAFF | - | TRBJ1-1 | - | TRBV19
TGTGCCAGCAGTTACTCGACGGGGTTTTCCTACAATGAGCAGTTCTTC | CASSYSTGFSYNEQFF | - | TRBJ2-1 | medium-sized | TRBV6-5
TGTGCCAGCAGCTCGGAACAGGGTCAGGAGACCCAGTACTTC | CASSSEQGQETQYF | - | TRBJ2-5 | - | TRBV7-9
TGTGCCAGCAGGGGCCCTCCGTCTGAAGCTTTCTTT | CASRGPPSEAFF | - | TRBJ1-1 | - | TRBV2
TGTGCCAGCAGCCAAGATCAATGGCGGAAAAGTTCCTACGAGCAGTACTTC | CASSQDQWRKSSYEQYF | - | TRBJ2-7 | - | TRBV4-2
TGTGCCAGCAGCCGAGAAACCGGGGAGCTGTTTTTT | CASSRETGELFF | - | TRBJ2-2 | - | TRBV16
TGTGCCAGCAGCCCTGCTAGCGTCGGCAATGAGCAGTTCTTC | CASSPASVGNEQFF | - | TRBJ2-1 | - | TRBV28
TGTGCCAGCCGATTTCTAGCGGGAGGGCCGGATGAGCAGTTCTTC | CASRFLAGGPDEQFF | TRBD2 | TRBJ2-1 | - | TRBV19
TGTGCCAGCAGTCCCCAGGGCAGGGGTTATCAGCCCCAGCATTTT | CASSPQGRGYQPQHF | - | TRBJ1-5 | - | TRBV27
TGCGCCAGCAGCCAATACCGTGGCACCTACAATGAGCAGTTCTTC | CASSQYRGTYNEQFF | - | TRBJ2-1 | once | TRBV4-1
TGTGCCAGCAGCGACAGGGGTAGTGACACCGGGGAGCTGTTTTTT | CASSDRGSDTGELFF | TRBD1 | TRBJ2-2 | - | TRBV11-3
TGTGCCAGCAGCTCACAACGGTTGGCGTTAGCGGAAAACACCGGGGAGCTGTTTTTT | CASSSQRLALAENTGELFF | - | TRBJ2-2 | - | TRBV7-2
TGTGCCAGCAGTTTCTGGCAGGGGGCCTACGAGCAGTACTTC | CASSFWQGAYEQYF | TRBD1 | TRBJ2-7 | - | TRBV28
TGTGCCAGTAGTATCTCCGCCGGGACTAGCAGTAGCACAGATACGCAGTATTTT | CASSISAGTSSSTDTQYF | TRBD2 | TRBJ2-3 | - | TRBV19
TGTGCCATCAGTGAGGGACAGGGGATTTACGAGCAGTACTTC | CAISEGQGIYEQYF | TRBD1 | TRBJ2-7 | - | TRBV10-3
TGTGCCAGCAGTTCCCCGGGACAGGGGTCTATTGGCTATGGCTACACCTTC | CASSSPGQGSIGYGYTF | TRBD1 | TRBJ1-2 | - | TRBV27
TGTGCCAGCAGTTATTCAGGGCCCCAACAGCCCCAGCATTTT | CASSYSGPQQPQHF | - | TRBJ1-5 | - | TRBV6-6
TGTGCCAGCAGTTTAGGATCTCCCGGGACAGGGGTGGGGCAAGAGGCCCAGTACTTC | CASSLGSPGTGVGQEAQYF | TRBD1 | TRBJ2-5 | - | TRBV27
TGCGCCAGCTCAGGGGGCGACGATGAAAAACTGTTTTTT | CASSGGDDEKLFF | TRBD1 | TRBJ1-4 | - | TRBV5-1
TGTGCCAGCTCACGACTATCTAGCGGGAGCTCCTACAATGAGCAGTTCTTC | CASSRLSSGSSYNEQFF | TRBD2 | TRBJ2-1 | - | TRBV18
TGTGCCAGCAGTTTCGGACAGGGCCCCTACGGGCAGTACTTC | CASSFGQGPYGQYF | TRBD1 | TRBJ2-7 | - | TRBV27
TGTGCCAGCTCACCCCCGGGACTAGCGGGAAATGAGCAGTTCTTC | CASSPPGLAGNEQFF | TRBD2 | TRBJ2-1 | - | TRBV18
TGTGCCAGCAGTTACACCCGGGGGGCGCGGGAGACCCAGTACTTC | CASSYTRGARETQYF | - | TRBJ2-5 | - | TRBV6-2/TRBV6-3
TGCGCCAGCAGCTTTCTAGCGGGGACCTCCTACGAGCAGTACTTC | CASSFLAGTSYEQYF | TRBD2 | TRBJ2-7 | - | TRBV5-1
TGTGCCAGCAGCGTAGAGCGCACTAATGAAAAACTGTTTTTT | CASSVERTNEKLFF | - | TRBJ1-4 | - | TRBV9
TGTGCCACCAGTGATTTGGGACAAACCTACGAGCAGTACTTC | CATSDLGQTYEQYF | - | TRBJ2-7 | - | TRBV24-1
TGCGCCAGCAGCCTTAATAGCGGGAGTTCCTACGAGCAGTACTTC | CASSLNSGSSYEQYF | TRBD2 | TRBJ2-7 | - | TRBV5-1
TGTGCCAGCAGTTCCCGGGAGCGGGAGAATTACTTC | CASSSRERENYF | TRBD2 | TRBJ2-7 | - | TRBV3-1/TRBV3-2
TGTGCCAGCAGCGCTAGCGGACGGGTCTCCGAGCAGTACTTC | CASSASGRVSEQYF | TRBD2 | TRBJ2-7 | - | TRBV9
TGTGCCATCAGACCCGGGACTAGTCAATCCGTCGGGGAGACCCAGTACTTC | CAIRPGTSQSVGETQYF | TRBD2 | TRBJ2-5 | - | TRBV10-3
TGTGCCACCGAAGGGACAGGGGTTGAGCAGTTCTTC | CATEGTGVEQFF | TRBD1 | TRBJ2-1 | - | TRBV24-1
TGTGCCAGCAGTGAATTGTCTAGCACAGATACGCAGTATTTT | CASSELSSTDTQYF | - | TRBJ2-3 | - | TRBV2
TGCGCCAGCGAGGACACCGGGGAGCTGTTTTTT | CASEDTGELFF | - | TRBJ2-2 | - | TRBV5-1
TGCGCCAGCAGCCTTACCTGGGGACTAGCGGGAGAGGGGAATGAGCAGTTCTTC | CASSLTWGLAGEGNEQFF | TRBD2 | TRBJ2-1 | - | TRBV5-1
TGTGCCAGCATCCTTCCGGGGGGCTACAATGAGCAGTTCTTC | CASILPGGYNEQFF | TRBD2 | TRBJ2-1 | - | TRBV2